These 22 T cell receptor beta chains came from one sample sequenced in a study of blood T cell repertoires in COVID-19. The method was immunoSEQ multiplex PCR; TCRdb's version includes in-frame clones alone and lacks a portion of them. The profile shows more than 200,000 clones, 86% of them singletons. Sequenced: peripheral blood. These receptor sequences come from a woman aged 45-65 years with COVID-19, enrolled during active disease.

This sequence joins TRBV27 and TRBJ2-2; the match to TRBD1 covers 9 bases. This CDR3 region has 16 residues. Germline assignment: CDR1 MNHEY and CDR2 SMNVEV (reference sequence). The V gene end was trimmed by 3 bases and the J gene end by 4 bases; junction bases not matched to a gene: 6. The DNA of the CDR3 is TGTGCCAGCAGTTTCCCGGGACAGGGAATCACCGGGGAGCTGTTTTTT. This sequence encodes CASSFPGQGITGELFF.

The chain combines TRBV2 with TRBJ1-5; D perhaps matches TRBD1 (6 bases). The CDR3 runs 16 residues. Germline V gene lookup returns CDR1 SNHLY and CDR2 FYNNEI. The V gene lost 6 bases and the J gene lost 2 bases, with 17 bases spanning the gap. The CDR3 bases are TGTGCCAGCAGCTCACAGGGTATTTGGGGCAATCAGCCCCAGCATTTT. This translates into CASSSQGIWGNQPQHF.

V usage is TRBV11-2 and J usage is TRBJ2-2; D not certain. The V and J ends lost 5 bases and 5 bases respectively, with 9 bases between them. This CDR3 is 13 amino acids long. Germline CDR1 SGHAT, CDR2 FQNNGV. The CDR3 coding sequence is TGTGCCAGCAGCCCCGAGATAACCGGGGAGCTGTTTTTT. Residues: CASSPEITGELFF.

V gene TRBV30 combines with J gene TRBJ1-2, with a possible D match to TRBD1 (6 bases). This CDR3 has 15 residues. Germline-derived CDR1 and CDR2 are GTSNPN and SVGIG (reference sequence). Trimming cost V 3 bases and J 0 bases, with 14 bases left between them. The CDR3 sequence is CAWSNTGYANYGYTF. The CDR3 bases are TGTGCCTGGAGCAATACAGGGTATGCTAACTATGGCTACACCTTC.

This chain uses TRBV9 with TRBJ1-3, with D unclear. The CDR3 contains 14 residues. Between the trimmed V and J ends, which lost 3 bases and 7 bases, there was a span of 14 bases. Germline CDR1 is SGDLS and CDR2 is YYNGEE. DNA for the CDR3: TGTGCCAGCAGCGCCTTCTTGAGTCGGAACACCATATATTTT. Protein product: CASSAFLSRNTIYF.

Only one count was recorded for this clone. This chain uses TRBV2 with TRBJ2-3; possibly TRBD2 for D (5 bases). The CDR3 is 14 amino acids. The V end was cut by 8 bases, the J end by 0 bases, with 12 bases between. Germline V CDR1 and CDR2: SNHLY, FYNNEI. The CDR3, as DNA: TGTGCCAGCGCGGGCGGACCCAGCACAGATACGCAGTATTTT. As protein: CASAGGPSTDTQYF. The whole variable domain, filled in from reference TRBV2 and TRBJ2-3, reads EPEVTQTPSHQVTQMGQEVILRCVPISNHLYFYWYRQILGQKVEFLVSFYNNEISEKSEIFDDQFSVERPDGSNFTLKIRSTKLEDSAMYFCASAGGPSTDTQYFGPGTRLTVL.

This clone showed up just a few times. CDR3 DNA: TGCAGTGCTAGTAAGGATGCCAGGGGCAATCAGCCCCAGCATTTT. Its translation is CSASKDARGNQPQHF. The V gene is TRBV20-1, the J gene TRBJ1-5; D is possibly TRBD1 (5 bases). The length of the CDR3 is 15 residues. CDR1 and CDR2 (germline): DFQATT, SNEGSKA (reference sequence). V was clipped by 3 bases and J by 2 bases, with 14 bases between them.

This chain connects TRBV2 to TRBJ1-1; TRBD1 agrees at 9 bases. Trimming took 5 bases from V and 6 from J; bases not matched to a gene: 4. This CDR3 is built from 13 residues. Germline lookup yields CDR1 SNHLY and CDR2 FYNNEI. The CDR3 here is CASSPRTGAEAFF. The CDR3 nucleotides read TGTGCCAGCAGTCCCCGGACAGGGGCTGAAGCTTTCTTT.

The V gene is TRBV5-5, the J gene TRBJ1-1; no reliable D call. The CDR3 covers 12 residues. Trimming cost V 1 base and J 5 bases, with 6 bases left between them. Germline-derived CDR1 and CDR2 are SGHKS and YYEKEE (reference sequence). The CDR3 reads CASSLYGTEAFF. CDR3 DNA: TGTGCCAGCAGCTTGTACGGGACTGAAGCTTTCTTT.

Here the CDR3 DNA reads TGTGCCAGTAGTCCACAGGGGTCCAACACTGAAGCTTTCTTT. Amino acids: CASSPQGSNTEAFF. The V gene is TRBV19, the J gene TRBJ1-1; 7 bases match TRBD1. With V trimmed by 5 bases and J by 2 bases, 5 bases remained unmatched. Germline CDR1 reads LNHDA; CDR2 reads SQIVND (reference sequence). This CDR3 has 14 residues.

The rearrangement uses TRBV7-8 and TRBJ2-7, with 10 positions matching TRBD2. V was pared by 1 base and J by 4 bases, with 4 bases of the junction left unmatched. The germline CDR1 and CDR2 sequences are SGHVS and FQNEAQ. The CDR3 has 15 residues. The CDR3 loop is CASSLGASGGYEQYF. CDR3 nucleotide sequence: TGTGCCAGCAGCTTAGGGGCTAGCGGGGGTTACGAGCAGTACTTC.

The chain uses TRBV5-5 and TRBJ1-5, with TRBD1 as a possible D gene (5 bases). V lost 2 bases and J lost 3, with 12 bases in between. Germline CDR1 reads SGHKS; CDR2 reads YYEKEE (reference sequence). This CDR3 has 15 amino acids. CDR3 region: CASSFARDYNQPQHF. CDR3 DNA: TGTGCCAGCAGCTTCGCCAGGGACTACAATCAGCCCCAGCATTTT. Based on the CDR3 plus reference TRBV5-5 and TRBJ1-5, the full variable domain is DAGVTQSPTHLIKTRGQQVTLRCSPISGHKSVSWYQQVLGQGPQFIFQYYEKEERGRGNFPDRFSARQFPNYSSELNVNALLLGDSALYLCASSFARDYNQPQHFGDGTRLSIL.

V usage is TRBV10-3 and J usage is TRBJ1-3, with D possibly TRBD1 on 6 matching bases. Looked up from germline, CDR1 is ENHRY and CDR2 is SYGVKD. Trimming left V 5 bases short and J 0 bases short, with 11 bases between. This CDR3 has 15 amino acids. DNA for the CDR3: TGTGCCATCAGTCAGGGGATCAACTCTGGAAACACCATATATTTT. This codes for CAISQGINSGNTIYF.

V usage is TRBV6-5 and J usage is TRBJ1-6; possibly TRBD1 for D (6 bases). The CDR3 spans 13 residues. Germline CDR1 is MNHEY and CDR2 is SVGAGI. Trimming took off 6 bases at V and 8 bases at J, with 11 bases between the two ends. CDR3 residues: CASSLRTDSPLHF. CDR3 sequence (DNA): TGTGCCAGCAGCCTAAGGACAGATTCACCCCTCCACTTT.

The chain is built from TRBV9 and TRBJ1-6, with D possibly TRBD1 on 5 matching bases. Trimming removed 3 bases from V and 0 bases from J, with 7 bases in between. Germline lookup yields CDR1 SGDLS and CDR2 YYNGEE. The CDR3 loop spans 15 amino acids. This chain's CDR3 is CASSAGGSYNSPLHF. The DNA for the CDR3 is TGTGCCAGCAGCGCGGGGGGCTCCTATAATTCACCCCTCCACTTT.

The rearrangement links TRBV6-4 to TRBJ2-2; maybe TRBD1 (5 bases). The CDR3 has 15 amino acids. V lost 8 bases, J lost 4 bases, and 17 bases lay in between. Germline lookup yields CDR1 MRHNA and CDR2 SNTAGT. The CDR3 region is CASRNLDSITGELFF. For the CDR3, the DNA is TGTGCCAGCCGAAACCTAGACAGTATCACCGGGGAGCTGTTTTTT.

Concerning this clone: The junction departs from the called germline gene at one end, perhaps through a read error. The chain recombines TRBV9 with TRBJ2-4; no reliable D call. The CDR3 runs 13 residues. CDR1 is SGDLS and CDR2 is YYNGEE in the germline V gene. The CDR3 DNA follows: TGTGCCAGCAGCGTAGCCCCGAGCATGGAGCTAGTTTTC. It codes for CASSVAPSMELVF. Complete variable domain (other parts from reference TRBV9 and TRBJ2-4): DSGVTQTPKHLITATGQRVTLRCSPRSGDLSVYWYQQSLDQGLQFLIQYYNGEERAKGNILERFSAQQFPDLHSELNLSSLELGDSALYFCASSVAPSMELVFGAGTRLSVL.

This sequence joins TRBV14 and TRBJ2-7, with 9 positions matching TRBD1. Germline trimming cut 2 bases from V and 3 bases from J; bases unmatched to any gene: 2. The CDR3 extends over 14 amino acids. Germline V lookup: CDR1 SGHDN, CDR2 FVKESK. The CDR3 DNA is TGTGCCAGCAGCCAACGGGACAGGGTCTACGAGCAGTACTTC. This encodes CASSQRDRVYEQYF.

This clone was observed many times. The gene calls are TRBV30 and TRBJ2-1; D call uncertain. V was clipped by 0 bases and J by 0 bases, with 6 bases between them. The CDR3 spans 14 residues. The germline V gene encodes CDR1 GTSNPN and CDR2 SVGIG (reference sequence). The CDR3 is CAWSVWSSYNEQFF. The CDR3 region has the DNA TGTGCCTGGAGTGTATGGAGCTCCTACAATGAGCAGTTCTTC. Together with reference TRBV30 and TRBJ2-1, the CDR3 gives the full variable domain: SQTIHQWPATLVQPVGSPLSLECTVEGTSNPNLYWYRQAAGRGLQLLFYSVGIGQISSEVPQNLSASRPQDRQFILSSKKLLLSDSGFYLCAWSVWSSYNEQFFGPGTRLTVL.

V is TRBV28 and J is TRBJ2-2, with TRBD2 matching 7 bases. The junction had 2 bases not matched to a gene; V was cut back by 6 bases and J by 1 base. Germline V CDR1 and CDR2: MDHEN, SYDVKM. This CDR3 region has 14 residues. CDR3 sequence reads: CASRTSWNTGELFF. CDR3 nucleotides: TGTGCCAGCAGGACTAGCTGGAACACCGGGGAGCTGTTTTTT.

CDR3 protein: CASSIPPGQNTGELFF. The CDR3, as DNA: TGTGCCAGTAGTATACCCCCGGGACAGAACACCGGGGAGCTGTTTTTT. The chain couples TRBV19 to TRBJ2-2; D may be TRBD1 (6 bases). Germline V gene data show CDR1 as LNHDA and CDR2 as SQIVND (reference sequence). Trimming cost V 2 bases and J 1 base, with 11 bases left between them. This CDR3 spans 16 amino acids.

This chain connects TRBV11-2 to TRBJ2-3; 9 bases are shared with TRBD2. The CDR3 is 18 residues long. Germline lookup yields CDR1 SGHAT and CDR2 FQNNGV. V shed 2 bases and J 0 bases; nucleotides not matched to a gene: 9. The CDR3 region is CASSLWLGTSTSTDTQYF. The CDR3 DNA is TGTGCCAGCAGCTTATGGCTTGGGACTAGCACTAGCACAGATACGCAGTATTTT.